This TCR beta chain was recovered during a study of shared clonotypes between healthy human individuals. The assay was carried out at the deep level. Original processing notes: ImmunoSEQ only sent back junction sequences with no quality scores, so filtering was done differently. The repertoire was sequenced with immunoSEQ multiplex PCR; TCRdb's copy has only in-frame clones and lacks some. V and J calls and clone size follow that table, whereas D and trimming were derived from the DNA. The table includes over 400,000 clones, about 85% detected once. Recent vaccinations or acute infections were absent in the healthy HIV-negative adult donors. Without sorting, samples used tens of millions of PBMCs for genomic DNA. The CDR3 length is 14 residues. Germline CDR1 is SGDLS and CDR2 is YYNGEE. V was trimmed by 3 bases and J by 0 bases, leaving 8 bases between them. Only a few counts were recorded for this clone.

The sample comprised PBMCs. This clonotype was sampled from a woman between 35 and 50 years old in good health. Some clones in this sample may be carry-over from other donors' samples. V usage is TRBV9 and J usage is TRBJ2-3; D possibly corresponds to TRBD1 (5 bases). CDR3: CASSGGRSTDTQYF. The CDR3 region has the DNA TGTGCCAGCAGCGGGGGCCGCAGCACAGATACGCAGTATTTT.